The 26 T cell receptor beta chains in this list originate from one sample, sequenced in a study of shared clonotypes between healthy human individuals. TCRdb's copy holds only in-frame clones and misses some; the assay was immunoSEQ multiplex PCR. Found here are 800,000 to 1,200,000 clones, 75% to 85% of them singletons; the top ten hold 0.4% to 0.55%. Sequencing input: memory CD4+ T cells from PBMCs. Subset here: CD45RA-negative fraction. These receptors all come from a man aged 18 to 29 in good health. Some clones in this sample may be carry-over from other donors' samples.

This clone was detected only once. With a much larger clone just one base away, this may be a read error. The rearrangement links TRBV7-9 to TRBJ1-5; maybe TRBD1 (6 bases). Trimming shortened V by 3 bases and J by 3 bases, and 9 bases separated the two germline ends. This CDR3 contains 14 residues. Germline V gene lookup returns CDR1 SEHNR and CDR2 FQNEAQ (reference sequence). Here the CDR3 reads CASSFQGNNQPQHF. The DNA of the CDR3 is TGTGCCAGCAGCTTTCAGGGGAACAATCAGCCCCAGCATTTT. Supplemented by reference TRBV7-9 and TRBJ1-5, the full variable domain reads DTGVSQNPRHKITKRGQNVTFRCDPISEHNRLYWYRQTLGQGPEFLTYFQNEAQLEKSRLLSDRFSAERPKGSFSTLEIQRTEQGDSAMYLCASSFQGNNQPQHFGDGTRLSIL.

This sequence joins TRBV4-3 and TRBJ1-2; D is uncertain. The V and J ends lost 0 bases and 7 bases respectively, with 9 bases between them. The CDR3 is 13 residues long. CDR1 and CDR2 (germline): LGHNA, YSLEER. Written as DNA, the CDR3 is TGCGCCAGCAGCCAAGATCACTCTGGTGGCTACACCTTC. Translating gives CASSQDHSGGYTF.

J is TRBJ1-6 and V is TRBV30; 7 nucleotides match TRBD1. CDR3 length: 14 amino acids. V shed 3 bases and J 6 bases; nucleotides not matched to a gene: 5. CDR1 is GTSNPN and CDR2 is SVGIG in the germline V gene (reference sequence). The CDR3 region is CAWRRAGGNSPLHF. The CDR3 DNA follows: TGTGCCTGGAGGCGAGCAGGGGGTAATTCACCCCTCCACTTT.

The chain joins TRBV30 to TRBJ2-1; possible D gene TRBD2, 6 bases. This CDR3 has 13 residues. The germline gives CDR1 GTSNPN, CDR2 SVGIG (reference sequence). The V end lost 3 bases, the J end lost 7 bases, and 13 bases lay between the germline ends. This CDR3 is CAWSFNSGNEQFF. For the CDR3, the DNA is TGTGCCTGGAGCTTTAATAGCGGAAATGAGCAGTTCTTC.

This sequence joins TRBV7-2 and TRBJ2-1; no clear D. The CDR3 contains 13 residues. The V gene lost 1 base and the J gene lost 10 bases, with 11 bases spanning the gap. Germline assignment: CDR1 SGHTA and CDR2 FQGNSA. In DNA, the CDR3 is TGTGCCAGCAGCTTAGATCGGTCAGCAGAGCAGTTCTTC. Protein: CASSLDRSAEQFF. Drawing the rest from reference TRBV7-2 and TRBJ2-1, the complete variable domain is GAGVSQSPSNKVTEKGKDVELRCDPISGHTALYWYRQSLGQGLEFLIYFQGNSAPDKSGLPSDRFSAERTGGSVSTLTIQRTQQEDSAVYLCASSLDRSAEQFFGPGTRLTVL.

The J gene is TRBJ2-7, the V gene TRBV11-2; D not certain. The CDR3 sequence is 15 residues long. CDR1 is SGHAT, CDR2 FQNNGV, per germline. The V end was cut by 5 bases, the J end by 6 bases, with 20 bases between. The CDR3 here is CASSPDPPRVPEQYF. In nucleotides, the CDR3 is TGTGCCAGCAGCCCGGACCCTCCACGGGTCCCCGAGCAGTACTTC.

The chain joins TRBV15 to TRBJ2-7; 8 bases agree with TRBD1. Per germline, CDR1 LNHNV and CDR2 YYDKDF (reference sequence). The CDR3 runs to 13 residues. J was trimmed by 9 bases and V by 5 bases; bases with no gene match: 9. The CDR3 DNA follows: TGTGCCACCAGCCAGATCGACGGGACAGGGCAGTACTTC. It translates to CATSQIDGTGQYF.

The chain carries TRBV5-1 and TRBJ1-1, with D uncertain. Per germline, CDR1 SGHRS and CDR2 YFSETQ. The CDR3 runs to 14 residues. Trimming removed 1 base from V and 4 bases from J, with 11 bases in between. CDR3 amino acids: CASSLLGWGTEAFF. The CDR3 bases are TGCGCCAGCAGCTTGCTGGGGTGGGGCACTGAAGCTTTCTTT. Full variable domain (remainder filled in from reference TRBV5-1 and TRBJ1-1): KAGVTQTPRYLIKTRGQQVTLSCSPISGHRSVSWYQQTPGQGLQFLFEYFSETQRNKGNFPGRFSGRQFSNSRSEMNVSTLELGDSALYLCASSLLGWGTEAFFGQGTRLTVV.

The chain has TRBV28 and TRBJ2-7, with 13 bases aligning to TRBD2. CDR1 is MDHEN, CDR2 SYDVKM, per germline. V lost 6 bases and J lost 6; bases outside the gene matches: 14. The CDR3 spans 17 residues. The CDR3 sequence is CASSSNPGLAGAGEQYF. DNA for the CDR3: TGTGCCAGCAGCTCTAACCCCGGACTAGCGGGAGCTGGCGAGCAGTACTTC.

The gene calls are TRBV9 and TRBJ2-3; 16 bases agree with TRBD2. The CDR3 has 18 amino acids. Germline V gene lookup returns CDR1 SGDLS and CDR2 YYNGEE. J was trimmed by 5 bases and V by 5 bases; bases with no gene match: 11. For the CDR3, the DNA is TGTGCCAGCAGTGCTCCGGGACTAGCGGGAGGGAAGGGAGATACGCAGTATTTT. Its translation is CASSAPGLAGGKGDTQYF.

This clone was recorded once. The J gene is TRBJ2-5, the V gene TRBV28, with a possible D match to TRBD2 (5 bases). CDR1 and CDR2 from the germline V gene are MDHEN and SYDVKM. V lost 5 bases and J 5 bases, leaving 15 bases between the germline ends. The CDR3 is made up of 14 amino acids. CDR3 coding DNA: TGTGCCAGCAGTCCGTTCGGGATCGTGGAGACCCAGTACTTC. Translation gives CASSPFGIVETQYF.

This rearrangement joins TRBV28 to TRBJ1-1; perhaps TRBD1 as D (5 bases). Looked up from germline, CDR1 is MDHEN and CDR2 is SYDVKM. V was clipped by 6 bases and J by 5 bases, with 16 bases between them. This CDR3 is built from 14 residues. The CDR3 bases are TGTGCCAGCAGGACCCCCGGGGGAGTAACTGAAGCTTTCTTT. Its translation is CASRTPGGVTEAFF. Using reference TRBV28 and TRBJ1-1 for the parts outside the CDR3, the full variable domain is DVKVTQSSRYLVKRTGEKVFLECVQDMDHENMFWYRQDPGLGLRLIYFSYDVKMKEKGDIPEGYSVSREKKERFSLILESASTNQTSMYLCASRTPGGVTEAFFGQGTRLTVV.

The CDR3: CASSSAARLNQPQHF. The CDR3 DNA is TGTGCCAGCAGTTCGGCCGCCAGACTCAATCAGCCCCAGCATTTT. V and J are TRBV28 and TRBJ1-5; D ambiguous. Trimming stripped 4 bases from V and 3 bases from J, with 13 bases between. The germline gives CDR1 MDHEN, CDR2 SYDVKM. The CDR3 totals 15 residues.

CDR3 protein: CASSLRGKEQYF. The CDR3 bases are TGTGCCAGCAGTTTACGAGGGAAAGAGCAGTACTTC. V gene TRBV27 combines with J gene TRBJ2-7; possibly TRBD2 for D (5 bases). Trimming stripped 2 bases from V and 7 bases from J, with 9 bases between. The CDR3 is 12 amino acids. Germline-derived CDR1 and CDR2 are MNHEY and SMNVEV (reference sequence).

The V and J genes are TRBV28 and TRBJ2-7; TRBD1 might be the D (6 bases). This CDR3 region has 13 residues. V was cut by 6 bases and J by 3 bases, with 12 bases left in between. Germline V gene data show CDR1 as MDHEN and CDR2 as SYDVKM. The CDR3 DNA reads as TGTGCCAGCAGCCGACAGGACCTCTACGAGCAGTACTTC. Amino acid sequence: CASSRQDLYEQYF.

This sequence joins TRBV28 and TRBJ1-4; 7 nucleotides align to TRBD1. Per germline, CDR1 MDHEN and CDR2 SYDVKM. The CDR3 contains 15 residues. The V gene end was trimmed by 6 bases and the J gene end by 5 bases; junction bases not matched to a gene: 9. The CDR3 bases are TGTGCCAGCAGGCCTACAGGGGCGGAGAATGAAAAACTGTTTTTT. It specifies CASRPTGAENEKLFF.

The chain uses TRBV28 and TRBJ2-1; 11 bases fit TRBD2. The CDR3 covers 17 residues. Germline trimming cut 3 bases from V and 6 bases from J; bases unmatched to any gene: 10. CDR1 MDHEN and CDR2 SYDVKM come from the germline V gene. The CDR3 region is CASSFLLLAGEFNEQFF. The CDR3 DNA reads TGTGCCAGCAGTTTCTTGCTACTAGCGGGAGAATTCAATGAGCAGTTCTTC.

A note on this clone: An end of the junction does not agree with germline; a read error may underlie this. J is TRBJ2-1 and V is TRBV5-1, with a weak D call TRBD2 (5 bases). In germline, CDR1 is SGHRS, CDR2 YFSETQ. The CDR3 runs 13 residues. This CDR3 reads CASSLDPSTAEIF. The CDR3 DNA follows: TGCGCCAGCAGCTTGGACCCTAGCACCGCAGAGATCTTC.

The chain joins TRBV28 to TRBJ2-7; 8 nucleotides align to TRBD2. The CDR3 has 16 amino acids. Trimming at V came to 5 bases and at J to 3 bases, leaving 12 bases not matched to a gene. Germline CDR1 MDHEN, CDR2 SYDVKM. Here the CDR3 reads CASSPHRGLGIYEQYF. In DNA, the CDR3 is TGTGCCAGCAGTCCTCACCGGGGACTAGGAATCTACGAGCAGTACTTC.

The CDR3 loop is CASSLGARQLSYEQYF. The CDR3 DNA sequence: TGCGCCAGCAGCTTGGGGGCCCGACAGTTATCCTACGAGCAGTACTTC. The rearrangement joins TRBV5-1 to TRBJ2-7; D perhaps matches TRBD1 (5 bases). There are 16 residues in the CDR3. CDR1 SGHRS and CDR2 YFSETQ come from the germline V gene. V was trimmed by 0 bases and J by 1 base, leaving 14 bases between them. The full variable domain, with the rest looked up from reference TRBV5-1 and TRBJ2-7, is KAGVTQTPRYLIKTRGQQVTLSCSPISGHRSVSWYQQTPGQGLQFLFEYFSETQRNKGNFPGRFSGRQFSNSRSEMNVSTLELGDSALYLCASSLGARQLSYEQYFGPGTRLTVT.

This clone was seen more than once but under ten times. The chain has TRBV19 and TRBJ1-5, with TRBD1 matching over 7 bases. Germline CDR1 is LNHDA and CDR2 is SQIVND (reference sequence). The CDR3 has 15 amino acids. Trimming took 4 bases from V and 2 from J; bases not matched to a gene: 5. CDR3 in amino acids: CASSRTGTGNQPQHF. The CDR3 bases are TGTGCCAGTAGTAGGACAGGCACGGGCAATCAGCCCCAGCATTTT.

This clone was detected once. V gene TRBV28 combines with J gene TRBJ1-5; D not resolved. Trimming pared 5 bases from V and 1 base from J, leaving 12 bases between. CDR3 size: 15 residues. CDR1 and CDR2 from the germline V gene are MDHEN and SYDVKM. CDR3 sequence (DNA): TGTGCCAGCAGTGTCGGACGGCCGAGCAATCAGCCCCAGCATTTT. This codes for CASSVGRPSNQPQHF.

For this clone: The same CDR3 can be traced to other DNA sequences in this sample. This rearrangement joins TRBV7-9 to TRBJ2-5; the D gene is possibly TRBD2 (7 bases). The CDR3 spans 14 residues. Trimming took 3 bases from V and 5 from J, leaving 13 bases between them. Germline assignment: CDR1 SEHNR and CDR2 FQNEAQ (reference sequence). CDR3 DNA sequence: TGTGCCAGCAGCTTCCGCAGGGGAGGGGAGACCCAGTACTTC. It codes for CASSFRRGGETQYF.

The CDR3 bases are TGTGCCAGCAGCCAACGGGTTCGGGCCACTGAAGCTTTCTTT. Encoded protein: CASSQRVRATEAFF. V gene TRBV14 combines with J gene TRBJ1-1, with D uncertain. Germline CDR1 and CDR2: SGHDN and FVKESK. V shed 2 bases and J shed 4 bases, with 11 bases lying between them. The CDR3 loop spans 14 amino acids.

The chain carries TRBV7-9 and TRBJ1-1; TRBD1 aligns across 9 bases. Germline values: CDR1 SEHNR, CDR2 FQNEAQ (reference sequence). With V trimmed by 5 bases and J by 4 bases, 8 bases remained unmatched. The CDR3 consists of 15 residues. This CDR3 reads CASSPNRGRSTEAFF. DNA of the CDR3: TGTGCCAGCAGCCCCAACAGGGGGCGGTCCACTGAAGCTTTCTTT.

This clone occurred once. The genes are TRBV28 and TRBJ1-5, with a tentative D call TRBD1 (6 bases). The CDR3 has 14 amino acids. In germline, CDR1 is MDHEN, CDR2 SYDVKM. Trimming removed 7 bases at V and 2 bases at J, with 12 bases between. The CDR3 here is CASTRGGGNQPQHF. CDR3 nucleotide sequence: TGTGCCAGCACCCGAGGGGGGGGCAATCAGCCCCAGCATTTT.